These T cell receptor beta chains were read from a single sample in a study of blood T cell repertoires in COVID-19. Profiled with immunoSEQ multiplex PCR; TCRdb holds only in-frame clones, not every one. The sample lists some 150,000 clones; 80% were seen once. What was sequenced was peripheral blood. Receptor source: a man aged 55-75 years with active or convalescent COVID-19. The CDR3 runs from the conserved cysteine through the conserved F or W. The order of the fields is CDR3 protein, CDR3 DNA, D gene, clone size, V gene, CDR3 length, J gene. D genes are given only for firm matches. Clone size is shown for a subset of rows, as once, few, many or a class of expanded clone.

CASSLGLTSTDTQYF | TGTGCCAGCAGCCTGGGCCTGACTAGCACAGATACGCAGTATTTT | NA | NA | TRBV5-8 | 15 | TRBJ2-3
CASGRRLHLEADSPLHF | TGTGCCAGCGGCCGTCGGCTCCACCTGGAGGCGGATTCACCCCTCCACTTT | NA | NA | TRBV3-1/TRBV3-2 | 17 | TRBJ1-6
CASSTRGRQFF | TGTGCCAGCAGTACTAGGGGGAGGCAGTTCTTC | NA | NA | TRBV2 | 11 | TRBJ2-1
CASSFQGASNQPQHF | TGTGCCAGCAGTTTCCAGGGGGCTAGCAATCAGCCCCAGCATTTT | TRBD1 | once | TRBV28 | 15 | TRBJ1-5
CASSIVAGGRNNEQFF | TGTGCCAGTAGTATAGTAGCGGGAGGGAGAAACAATGAGCAGTTCTTC | TRBD2 | NA | TRBV19 | 16 | TRBJ2-1
CASRYRGYNEQFF | TGTGCCAGCAGGTACAGAGGGTACAATGAGCAGTTCTTC | NA | NA | TRBV3-1/TRBV3-2 | 13 | TRBJ2-1
CASSQERGGISTNTQYF | TGTGCCAGCAGCCAAGAAAGGGGGGGGATTAGCACAAATACGCAGTATTTT | NA | many | TRBV3-1/TRBV3-2 | 17 | TRBJ2-3
CASSIMGQSSEAFF | TGTGCCAGTAGTATAATGGGGCAGTCCTCTGAAGCTTTCTTT | NA | NA | TRBV19 | 14 | TRBJ1-1
CASSPGYLLAGGWGDTQYF | TGTGCCAGCAGTCCTGGCTACCTCCTAGCGGGAGGATGGGGAGATACGCAGTATTTT | TRBD2 | NA | TRBV27 | 19 | TRBJ2-3
CASRPPGRPYTDTQYF | TGTGCCAGCAGACCCCCCGGGAGGCCCTACACAGATACGCAGTATTTT | TRBD2 | NA | TRBV6-7 | 16 | TRBJ2-3
CATSDAGTSTGELFF | TGTGCCACCAGTGATGCCGGGACTAGTACCGGGGAGCTGTTTTTT | TRBD2 | NA | TRBV24-1 | 15 | TRBJ2-2
CASRNDPGLAGSNEQYF | TGCGCCAGCAGAAACGATCCCGGACTAGCGGGTTCTAACGAGCAGTACTTC | TRBD2 | NA | TRBV5-1 | 17 | TRBJ2-7
CAWSPDRYEQYF | TGTGCCTGGAGTCCAGACAGATACGAGCAGTACTTC | NA | NA | TRBV30 | 12 | TRBJ2-7
CASSPGESDTYEQYF | TGCGCCAGCAGCCCAGGGGAAAGCGATACCTACGAGCAGTACTTC | NA | few | TRBV4-3 | 15 | TRBJ2-7
CASSYSGGGNQPQHF | TGTGCCAGCAGTTACTCAGGAGGGGGCAATCAGCCCCAGCATTTT | NA | NA | TRBV28 | 15 | TRBJ1-5
CASRVRGTGELFF | TGTGCCAGCAGGGTCAGGGGAACCGGGGAGCTGTTTTTT | NA | NA | TRBV5-6 | 13 | TRBJ2-2
CASSIGAVYSNQPQHF | TGTGCCAGTAGTATAGGTGCGGTCTATAGCAATCAGCCCCAGCATTTT | NA | NA | TRBV19 | 16 | TRBJ1-5
CASSLGQGATDTQYF | TGTGCCAGTAGTCTGGGACAGGGTGCCACAGATACGCAGTATTTT | TRBD1 | NA | TRBV19 | 15 | TRBJ2-3
CATEITDTQYF | TGTGCCACGGAGATCACAGATACGCAGTATTTT | NA | once | TRBV28 | 11 | TRBJ2-3
CASSFRGQKGQPQHF | TGTGCCAGCAGTTTCCGTGGACAGAAGGGACAGCCCCAGCATTTT | NA | NA | TRBV28 | 15 | TRBJ1-5
CASSSRPLDVPEQFF | TGTGCCAGCAGCTCCCGACCCCTAGATGTCCCTGAGCAGTTCTTC | NA | once | TRBV7-9 | 15 | TRBJ2-1
CASSGSGTSGRGQETQYF | TGTGCCAGCAGCGGCTCCGGGACTAGCGGGAGAGGGCAAGAGACCCAGTACTTC | TRBD2 | once | TRBV5-4 | 18 | TRBJ2-5
CASSAFGGRNTEAFF | TGTGCCAGCAGTGCTTTCGGGGGAAGGAACACTGAAGCTTTCTTT | NA | NA | TRBV6-4 | 15 | TRBJ1-1
CASSLGVTNTGELFF | TGCGCCAGCAGCCTAGGGGTAACGAACACCGGGGAGCTGTTTTTT | NA | NA | TRBV5-1 | 15 | TRBJ2-2
CASSPPGQINSNQPQHF | TGTGCCAGCAGCCCTCCGGGACAGATCAATAGCAATCAGCCCCAGCATTTT | TRBD1 | few | TRBV28 | 17 | TRBJ1-5
CASRFTSNEQFF | TGTGCCAGCAGGTTTACTAGCAATGAGCAGTTCTTC | NA | NA | TRBV12-3/TRBV12-4 | 12 | TRBJ2-1
CASTRQGMGTDTQYF | TGTGCCAGTACTCGACAGGGGATGGGGACAGATACGCAGTATTTT | TRBD1 | NA | TRBV19 | 15 | TRBJ2-3
CASSTQRRGQETQYF | TGTGCCAGCAGTACCCAGAGGCGCGGCCAAGAGACCCAGTACTTC | NA | NA | TRBV28 | 15 | TRBJ2-5
CASSFQETQYF | TGTGCCAGCAGTTTTCAGGAGACCCAGTACTTC | NA | NA | TRBV12-3/TRBV12-4 | 11 | TRBJ2-5
CASSEMDRGGNTIYF | TGTGCCAGCAGCGAAATGGACCGGGGTGGAAACACCATATATTTT | NA | few | TRBV7-9 | 15 | TRBJ1-3
CASSFTGETEAFF | TGTGCCAGCAGTTTTACAGGGGAAACTGAAGCTTTCTTT | TRBD1 | NA | TRBV5-5 | 13 | TRBJ1-1
CASSVRGFDNSPLHF | TGTGCCAGCAGTGTAAGGGGCTTCGATAATTCACCCCTCCACTTT | NA | NA | TRBV2 | 15 | TRBJ1-6
CASSGQGASNEKLFF | TGTGCCAGCAGTGGACAGGGGGCGTCTAATGAAAAACTGTTTTTT | TRBD1 | NA | TRBV27 | 15 | TRBJ1-4
CASSLLGSRGDNEQFF | TGCGCCAGCAGCCTTTTGGGTAGTCGCGGGGACAATGAGCAGTTCTTC | NA | NA | TRBV4-3 | 16 | TRBJ2-1
CSVEQGANGELFF | TGCAGCGTTGAACAGGGGGCGAACGGGGAGCTGTTTTTT | TRBD1 | NA | TRBV29-1 | 13 | TRBJ2-2
CASSLLIESNTEAFF | TGTGCCAGCAGTCTCCTAATTGAGTCGAACACTGAAGCTTTCTTT | NA | once | TRBV28 | 15 | TRBJ1-1
CASRPDSRRETQYF | TGTGCCAGCAGGCCTGACTCAAGGAGGGAGACCCAGTACTTC | NA | NA | TRBV6-5 | 14 | TRBJ2-5
CASTPWKGDEQFF | TGCGCCAGCACCCCCTGGAAGGGAGATGAGCAGTTCTTC | NA | NA | TRBV10-2 | 13 | TRBJ2-1
CASSLETQGAEVETQYF | TGTGCCAGCAGTTTAGAGACTCAGGGGGCTGAGGTTGAGACCCAGTACTTC | TRBD1 | NA | TRBV28 | 17 | TRBJ2-5
CASSFLNRGDTQYF | TGTGCCAGCAGCTTCCTTAACAGGGGAGATACGCAGTATTTT | TRBD1 | NA | TRBV5-6 | 14 | TRBJ2-3
CASSQDRHSSYEQYF | TGTGCCAGCAGCCAAGATAGGCACAGCTCCTACGAGCAGTACTTC | NA | NA | TRBV4-2 | 15 | TRBJ2-7
CATSDFTSGRSYNEQFF | TGTGCCACCAGTGATTTTACTAGCGGGAGGTCCTACAATGAGCAGTTCTTC | TRBD2 | NA | TRBV24-1 | 17 | TRBJ2-1
CAISESLSGDGELFF | TGTGCCATCAGTGAGTCCCTCTCAGGGGACGGGGAGCTGTTTTTT | NA | NA | TRBV10-3 | 15 | TRBJ2-2
CASSMPGHLNYGYTF | TGTGCCAGTAGTATGCCGGGACATCTTAACTATGGCTACACCTTC | NA | few | TRBV19 | 15 | TRBJ1-2
CAISEFGRGNEQFF | TGTGCCATCAGTGAGTTTGGTCGGGGGAATGAGCAGTTCTTC | NA | NA | TRBV10-3 | 14 | TRBJ2-1
CASSRDNNYGYTF | TGTGCCAGCAGCAGGGACAATAACTATGGCTACACCTTC | NA | NA | TRBV6-2/TRBV6-3 | 13 | TRBJ1-2
CASSTDRDHSNQPQHF | TGTGCCAGCTCAACCGACAGGGACCATAGCAATCAGCCCCAGCATTTT | TRBD1 | NA | TRBV18 | 16 | TRBJ1-5
CASSGHSGRGTDTQYF | TGTGCCAGCAGTGGACATAGCGGGAGGGGGACAGATACGCAGTATTTT | TRBD2 | few | TRBV25-1 | 16 | TRBJ2-3
CASSYPTGQGAMNTEAFF | TGTGCCAGCAGTTACCCGACGGGACAGGGGGCAATGAACACTGAAGCTTTCTTT | TRBD1 | NA | TRBV6-2/TRBV6-3 | 18 | TRBJ1-1
CASSSRGQGIGEKLFF | TGTGCCAGCAGCTCCCGGGGACAGGGGATTGGTGAAAAACTGTTTTTT | TRBD1 | NA | TRBV5-6 | 16 | TRBJ1-4
CATSRDLTGGNTGELFF | TGTGCCACCAGCAGAGATTTGACAGGGGGGAACACCGGGGAGCTGTTTTTT | TRBD1 | once | TRBV15 | 17 | TRBJ2-2
CASSLGTANQPQHF | TGTGCCAGCAGCCTCGGGACAGCAAATCAGCCCCAGCATTTT | TRBD1 | NA | TRBV7-9 | 14 | TRBJ1-5
CASSPGGNTGELFF | TGTGCCAGCAGCCCCGGGGGGAACACCGGGGAGCTGTTTTTT | NA | NA | TRBV2 | 14 | TRBJ2-2